The 10 T cell receptor beta chains given below trace back to one sample, sequenced in a study of identical twins. TCRdb reprocessed the 5' RACE reads via MiXCR and lists one record per CDR3 protein. The profile shows under 800,000 distinct CDR3 sequences, less than 25% of them singletons. These data also featured in a second study, about T cells expressing NK-cell markers.

The sequencing sample was made of PBMCs. These receptors were collected from a woman aged 18-29 years in good health.

The V call is TRBV7-8, the J call TRBJ1-1; 7 nucleotides agree with TRBD1. CDR3 length: 13 amino acids. Germline V lookup: CDR1 SGHVS, CDR2 FQNEAQ. With V trimmed by 5 bases and J by 5 bases, 5 bases remained unmatched. CDR3 bases: TGTGCCAGCAGCGCAGACAGGGTTACTGAAGCTTTCTTT. Residues: CASSADRVTEAFF.

This clonotype was counted between two and nine times. V usage is TRBV5-6 and J usage is TRBJ2-7, with a possible D match to TRBD2 (6 bases). The CDR3 has 14 amino acids. Trimming cost V 6 bases and J 1 base, with 14 bases left between them. Per germline, CDR1 SGHDT and CDR2 YYEEEE. In DNA form, the CDR3 reads TGTGCCAGCACCGCTAACGGGAGATCCTACGAGCAGTACTTC. Translation: CASTANGRSYEQYF.

There are a few counts of this clonotype. The CDR3 region has the DNA TGTGCCAGCAGTTATGAGGCCGTGGCAGGGGTTTCGGAGCAGTTCTTC. Its protein is CASSYEAVAGVSEQFF. The genes are TRBV12-3 or TRBV12-4 and TRBJ2-1, with TRBD1 as a possible D gene (6 bases). This CDR3 contains 16 residues. The V end was cut by 4 bases, the J end by 10 bases, with 23 bases between.

V is TRBV29-1 and J is TRBJ2-5; D is possibly TRBD1 (6 bases). The germline CDR1 and CDR2 sequences are SQVTM and ANQGSEA. The CDR3 totals 12 residues. The V end was cut by 4 bases, the J end by 2 bases, with 8 bases between. As DNA, the CDR3 is TGCAGCGTTGCGCAGGGGCAAGAGACCCAGTACTTC. Translating it yields CSVAQGQETQYF.

The chain employs TRBV4-3 and TRBJ2-7, with no clear D. The V end lost 3 bases, the J end lost 2 bases, and 8 bases lay between the germline ends. The CDR3 is 13 residues long. The V gene's germline CDR1 is LGHNA and CDR2 YSLEER. CDR3 nucleotide sequence: TGCGCCAGCAGCCAGAGTCTACCCTACGAGCAGTACTTC. It is translated as CASSQSLPYEQYF.

This clonotype turned up a few times. The chain recombines TRBV20-1 with TRBJ2-1, with TRBD1 identical over 7 bases. The CDR3 covers 17 residues. Trimming at V came to 0 bases and at J to 0 bases, leaving 8 bases not matched to a gene. The germline V gene encodes CDR1 DFQATT and CDR2 SNEGSKA (reference sequence). CDR3 amino acids: CSARDLTGTNSYNEQFF. CDR3 coding DNA: TGCAGTGCTAGAGATCTGACAGGGACCAACTCCTACAATGAGCAGTTCTTC.

This clonotype has a handful of counts. The chain uses TRBV5-6 and TRBJ2-3; D gene unclear. Deletions cut 5 bases from V and 2 bases from J, with 12 bases between. Germline CDR1 reads SGHDT; CDR2 reads YYEEEE. The CDR3 has 14 residues. This CDR3 reads CASRLMQPTDTQYF. The CDR3, as DNA: TGTGCCAGCAGGCTAATGCAGCCCACAGATACGCAGTATTTT.

This clonotype occurred a few times. V usage is TRBV6-2 or TRBV6-3 and J usage is TRBJ2-7; 11 bases map to TRBD2. Per germline, CDR1 MNHEY and CDR2 SVGEGT. Trimming removed 7 bases from V and 3 bases from J; junction bases left unmatched: 5. This CDR3 has 14 amino acids. CDR3 region: CASTILAGVYEQYF. CDR3 DNA sequence: TGTGCCAGCACCATACTAGCGGGAGTCTACGAGCAGTACTTC.

This clonotype was counted only a few times. CDR3 nucleotide sequence: TGTGCCAGCAGCCGGTTCAAAGCGGGGGTTAGCACCGGGGAGCTGTTTTTT. As protein: CASSRFKAGVSTGELFF. The chain is built from TRBV14 and TRBJ2-2; the match to TRBD2 covers 8 bases. CDR3 length: 17 residues. Germline V CDR1 and CDR2: SGHDN, FVKESK. The V gene end was trimmed by 4 bases and the J gene end by 4 bases; junction bases not matched to a gene: 11. Variable domain in full (rest from reference TRBV14 and TRBJ2-2): EAGVTQFPSHSVIEKGQTVTLRCDPISGHDNLYWYRRVMGKEIKFLLHFVKESKQDESGMPNNRFLAERTGGTYSTLKVQPAELEDSGVYFCASSRFKAGVSTGELFFGEGSRLTVL.

The rearrangement joins TRBV30 to TRBJ2-1, with TRBD2 identical over 13 bases. V trimming: 4 bases; J trimming: 9 bases; junction bases outside the gene matches: 18. CDR1 and CDR2 (germline): GTSNPN, SVGIG (reference sequence). The CDR3 is 18 residues long. This chain's CDR3 is CAWTTGLAGVLWRSEQFF. DNA of the CDR3: TGTGCCTGGACAACCGGACTAGCGGGAGTCCTATGGAGGAGTGAGCAGTTCTTC.